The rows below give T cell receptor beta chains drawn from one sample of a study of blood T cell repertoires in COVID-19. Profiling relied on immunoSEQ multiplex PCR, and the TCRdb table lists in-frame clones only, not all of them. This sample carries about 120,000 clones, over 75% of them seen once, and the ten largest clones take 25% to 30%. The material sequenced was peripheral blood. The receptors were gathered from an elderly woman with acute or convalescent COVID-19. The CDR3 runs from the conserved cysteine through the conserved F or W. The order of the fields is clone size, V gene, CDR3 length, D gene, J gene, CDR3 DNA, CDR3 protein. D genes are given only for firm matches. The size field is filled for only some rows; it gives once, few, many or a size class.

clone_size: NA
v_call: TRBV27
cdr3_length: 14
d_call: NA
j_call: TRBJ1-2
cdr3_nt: TGTGCCAGCAGTTTATATCTAGGGGCGTGGGGCTACACCTTC
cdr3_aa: CASSLYLGAWGYTF

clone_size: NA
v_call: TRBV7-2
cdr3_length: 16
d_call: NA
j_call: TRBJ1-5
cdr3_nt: TGTGCCAGCAGCTTAGCGCTGGGAGGGACCCACCAGCCCCAGCATTTT
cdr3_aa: CASSLALGGTHQPQHF

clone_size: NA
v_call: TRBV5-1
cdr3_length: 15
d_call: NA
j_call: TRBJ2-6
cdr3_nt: TGCGCCAGCAGCTTCGGAGACTCTGGGGCCAACGTCCTGACTTTC
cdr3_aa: CASSFGDSGANVLTF

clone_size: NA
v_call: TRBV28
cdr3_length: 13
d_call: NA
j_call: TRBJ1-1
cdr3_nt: TGTGCCAGCAGTTTGGCGTGGGGGGGGGAAGCTTTCTTT
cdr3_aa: CASSLAWGGEAFF

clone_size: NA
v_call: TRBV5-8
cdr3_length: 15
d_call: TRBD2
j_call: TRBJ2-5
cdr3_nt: TGTGCCAGCAGCTCGGGACTAGCGGGAGAAGAGACCCAGTACTTC
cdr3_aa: CASSSGLAGEETQYF

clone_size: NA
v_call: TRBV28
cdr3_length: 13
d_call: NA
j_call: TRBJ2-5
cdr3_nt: TGTGCCAGCAGTTTATGGGGGCGCGAGACCCAGTACTTC
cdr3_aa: CASSLWGRETQYF

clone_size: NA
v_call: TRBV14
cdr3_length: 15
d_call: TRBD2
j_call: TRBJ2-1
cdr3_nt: TGTGCCAGCAGCCCTCGACTAGCGGCCTACAATGAGCAGTTCTTC
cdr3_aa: CASSPRLAAYNEQFF

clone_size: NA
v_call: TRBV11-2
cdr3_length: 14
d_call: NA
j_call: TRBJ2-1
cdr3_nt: TGTGCCAGCAGCTTAAGCCGGGGAGGAAATGAGCAGTTCTTC
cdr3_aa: CASSLSRGGNEQFF

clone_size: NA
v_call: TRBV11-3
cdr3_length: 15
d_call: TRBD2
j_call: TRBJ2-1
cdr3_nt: TGTGCCAGCAGCTTAGAGAGCGGGGGGGCTGGTGAGCAGTTCTTC
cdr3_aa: CASSLESGGAGEQFF

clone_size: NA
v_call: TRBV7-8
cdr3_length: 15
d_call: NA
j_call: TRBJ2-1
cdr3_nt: TGTGCCAGCAGCTTCCCGGACGGGGGGCGAAATGAGCAGTTCTTC
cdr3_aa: CASSFPDGGRNEQFF

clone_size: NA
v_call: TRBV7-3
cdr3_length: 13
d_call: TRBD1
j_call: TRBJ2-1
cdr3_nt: TGTGCCAGCAGCTCAGCGGTGGACAGGGAGCAGTTCTTC
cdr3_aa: CASSSAVDREQFF

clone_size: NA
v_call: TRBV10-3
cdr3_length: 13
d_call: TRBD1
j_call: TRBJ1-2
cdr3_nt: TGTGCCATCAGTGCGACAGGGTTCTATGGCTACACCTTC
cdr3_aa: CAISATGFYGYTF

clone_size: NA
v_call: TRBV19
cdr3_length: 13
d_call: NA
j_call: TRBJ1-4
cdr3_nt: TGTGCCAGTTCCCCGAGACAGGATGAAAAACTGTTTTTT
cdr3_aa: CASSPRQDEKLFF

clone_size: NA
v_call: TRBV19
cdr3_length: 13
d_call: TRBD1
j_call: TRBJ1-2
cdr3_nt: TGTGCCAGTACCCGGACAGGACGAGGGGGCTACACCTTC
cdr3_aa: CASTRTGRGGYTF

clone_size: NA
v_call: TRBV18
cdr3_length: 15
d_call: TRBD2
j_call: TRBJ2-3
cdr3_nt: TGTGCCAGCTCACGGGGACTAGCGGGGGAAGATACGCAGTATTTT
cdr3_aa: CASSRGLAGEDTQYF

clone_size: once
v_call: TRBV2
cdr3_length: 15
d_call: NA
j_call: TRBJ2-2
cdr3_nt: TGTGCCAGCAGTGTCGAGGTCCCCCCCACCGGGGAGCTGTTTTTT
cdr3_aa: CASSVEVPPTGELFF

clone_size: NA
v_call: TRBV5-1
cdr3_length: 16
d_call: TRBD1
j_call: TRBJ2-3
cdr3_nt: TGCGCCAGCAGCTCGCTAGGACAGGGCCCCACAGATACGCAGTATTTT
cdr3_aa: CASSSLGQGPTDTQYF

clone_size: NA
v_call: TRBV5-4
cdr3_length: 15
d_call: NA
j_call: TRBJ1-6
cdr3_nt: TGTGCCAGCAGCCTCGAACAGGGATCTCATTCACCCCTCCACTTT
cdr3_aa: CASSLEQGSHSPLHF

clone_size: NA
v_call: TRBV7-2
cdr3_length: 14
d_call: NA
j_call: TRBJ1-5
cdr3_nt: TGTGCCAGCAGCTTAGGGCCGAGGAATCAGCCCCAGCATTTT
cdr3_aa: CASSLGPRNQPQHF

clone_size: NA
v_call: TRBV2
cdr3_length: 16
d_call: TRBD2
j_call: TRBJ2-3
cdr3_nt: TGTGCCAGCAGTGAAAGCGGGACCTATAGCACAGATACGCAGTATTTT
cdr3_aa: CASSESGTYSTDTQYF

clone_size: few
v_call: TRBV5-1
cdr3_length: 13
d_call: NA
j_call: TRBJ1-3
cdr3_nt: TGCGCCAGCAGCTTCAGTCCCGGAAACACCATATATTTT
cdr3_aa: CASSFSPGNTIYF

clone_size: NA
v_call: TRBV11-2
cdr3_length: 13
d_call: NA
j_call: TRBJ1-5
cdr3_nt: TGTGCCAGCAGCCCAGGACATGGGAGGGCCCAGCATTTT
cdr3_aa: CASSPGHGRAQHF

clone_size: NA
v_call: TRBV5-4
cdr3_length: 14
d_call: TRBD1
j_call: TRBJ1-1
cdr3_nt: TGTGCCAGCAGACTGGGACAGATGAACACTGAAGCTTTCTTT
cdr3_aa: CASRLGQMNTEAFF

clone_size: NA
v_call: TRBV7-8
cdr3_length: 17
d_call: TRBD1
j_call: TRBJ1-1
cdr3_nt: TGTGCCAGCAGCTTCAATAGACAGGGGGCTTTTGACACTGAAGCTTTCTTT
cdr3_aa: CASSFNRQGAFDTEAFF

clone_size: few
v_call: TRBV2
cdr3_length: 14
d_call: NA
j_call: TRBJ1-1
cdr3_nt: TGTGCCAGCTCGACCATGGGGGGTGTGACTGAAGCTTTCTTT
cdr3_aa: CASSTMGGVTEAFF

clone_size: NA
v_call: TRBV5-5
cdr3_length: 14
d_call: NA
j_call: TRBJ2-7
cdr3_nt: TGTGCCAGCAGCTTGAGGTCCAGGGACTACGAGCAGTACTTC
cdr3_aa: CASSLRSRDYEQYF

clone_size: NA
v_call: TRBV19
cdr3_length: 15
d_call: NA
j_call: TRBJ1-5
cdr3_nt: TGTGCCAGTAGTATAATCAGTGATAGCAATCAGCCCCAGCATTTT
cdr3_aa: CASSIISDSNQPQHF

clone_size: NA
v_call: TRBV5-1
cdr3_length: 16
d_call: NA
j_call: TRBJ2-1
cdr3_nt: TGCGCCAGCAGCTTGGTATCCGGGACACACCACGAAGAGCAGTTCTTC
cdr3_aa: CASSLVSGTHHEEQFF

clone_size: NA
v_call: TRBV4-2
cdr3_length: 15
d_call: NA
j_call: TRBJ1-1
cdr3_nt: TGTGCCAGCAGCCAAGGCCCAGGGGCGAACACTGAAGCTTTCTTT
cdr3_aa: CASSQGPGANTEAFF

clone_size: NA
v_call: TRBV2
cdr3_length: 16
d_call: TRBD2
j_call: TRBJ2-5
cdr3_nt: TGTGCCAGCAGTTCCGAGAGCGGGGGGTACCAAGAGACCCAGTACTTC
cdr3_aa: CASSSESGGYQETQYF

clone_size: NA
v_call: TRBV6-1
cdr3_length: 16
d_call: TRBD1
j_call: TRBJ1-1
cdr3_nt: TGTGCCAGCAGTGAAGCCAGGACAGGGCTATACACTGAAGCTTTCTTT
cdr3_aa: CASSEARTGLYTEAFF

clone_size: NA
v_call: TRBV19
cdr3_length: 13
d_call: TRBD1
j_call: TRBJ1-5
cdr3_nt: TGTGCAAGTACTGGACAGGAATATCAGCCCCAGCATTTT
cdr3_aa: CASTGQEYQPQHF

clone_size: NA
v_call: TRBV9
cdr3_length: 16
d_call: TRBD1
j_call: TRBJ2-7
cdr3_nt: TGTGCCAGCAGCGGTACAGGGGGCGTCGGGTTGAACGAGCAGTACTTC
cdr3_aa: CASSGTGGVGLNEQYF

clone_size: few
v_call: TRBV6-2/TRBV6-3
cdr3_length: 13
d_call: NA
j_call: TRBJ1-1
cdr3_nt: TGTGCCAGCAGTTACTCCAGAAACACTGAAGCTTTCTTT
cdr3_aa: CASSYSRNTEAFF

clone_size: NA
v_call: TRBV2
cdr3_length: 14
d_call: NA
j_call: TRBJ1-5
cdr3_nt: TGTGCCAGCCGCCTTGACAGGATCAATCAGCCCCAGCATTTT
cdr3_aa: CASRLDRINQPQHF

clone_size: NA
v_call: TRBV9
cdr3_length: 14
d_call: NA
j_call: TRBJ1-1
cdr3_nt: TGTGCCAGCAGCGTCGTCCCCCGGGAAACCGAAGCTTTCTTT
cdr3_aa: CASSVVPRETEAFF

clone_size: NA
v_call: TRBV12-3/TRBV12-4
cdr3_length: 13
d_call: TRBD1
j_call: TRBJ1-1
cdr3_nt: TGTGCCAGCAGTTACGACAGGGTGATTGAAGCTTTCTTT
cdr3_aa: CASSYDRVIEAFF

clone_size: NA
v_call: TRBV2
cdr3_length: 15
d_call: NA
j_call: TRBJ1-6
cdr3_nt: TGTGCCAGCAGTGAAGGCGGGGGGGTGAATTCACCCCTCCACTTT
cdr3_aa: CASSEGGGVNSPLHF

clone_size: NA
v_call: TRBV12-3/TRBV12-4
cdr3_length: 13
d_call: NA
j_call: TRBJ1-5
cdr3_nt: TGTGCCAGCAGGAGGGGAGGGAATCAGCCCCAGCATTTT
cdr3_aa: CASRRGGNQPQHF

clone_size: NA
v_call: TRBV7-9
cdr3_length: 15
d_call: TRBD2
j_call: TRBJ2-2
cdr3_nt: TGTGCCAGCAGCTGGCCGGGACTAAACACCGGGGAGCTGTTTTTT
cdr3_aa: CASSWPGLNTGELFF

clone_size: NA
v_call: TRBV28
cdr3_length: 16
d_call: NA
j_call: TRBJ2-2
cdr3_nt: TGTGCCAGCAGCTGGGGGCTGTCCTCGAACACCGGGGAGCTGTTTTTT
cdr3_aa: CASSWGLSSNTGELFF

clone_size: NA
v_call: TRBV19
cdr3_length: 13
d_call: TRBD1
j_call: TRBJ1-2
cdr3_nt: TGTGCCAGTACCCGGACAGGTACGCGAGGCTACACCTTC
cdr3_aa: CASTRTGTRGYTF

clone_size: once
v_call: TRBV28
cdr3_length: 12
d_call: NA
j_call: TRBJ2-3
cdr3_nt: TGTGCCAGCAGTTTGTCCCCGGATACGCAGTATTTT
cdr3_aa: CASSLSPDTQYF

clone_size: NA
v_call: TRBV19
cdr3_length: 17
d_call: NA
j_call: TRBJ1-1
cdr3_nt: TGTGCCAGTAGTAGGGATGGTTATGGGGCATGGAACACTGAAGCTTTCTTT
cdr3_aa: CASSRDGYGAWNTEAFF

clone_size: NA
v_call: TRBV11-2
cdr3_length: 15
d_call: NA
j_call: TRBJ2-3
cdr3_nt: TGTGCCAGCAGCCCCGGGCCTACTAGGGCAGATACGCAGTATTTT
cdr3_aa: CASSPGPTRADTQYF

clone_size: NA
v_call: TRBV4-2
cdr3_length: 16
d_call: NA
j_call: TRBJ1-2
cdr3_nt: TGTGCCAGCAGCCAAGAAAGGAACCACCCGGCGGGTGGCTACACCTTC
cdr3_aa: CASSQERNHPAGGYTF

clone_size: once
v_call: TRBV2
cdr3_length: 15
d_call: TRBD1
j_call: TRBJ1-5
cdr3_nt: TGTGCCAGCAGTGAAGCAGCACAGGGGATCCAGCCCCAGCATTTT
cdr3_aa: CASSEAAQGIQPQHF

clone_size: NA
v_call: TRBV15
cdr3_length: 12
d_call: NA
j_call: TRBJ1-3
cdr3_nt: TGTGCCACCAGTTCATCTGGAAACACCATATATTTT
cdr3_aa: CATSSSGNTIYF

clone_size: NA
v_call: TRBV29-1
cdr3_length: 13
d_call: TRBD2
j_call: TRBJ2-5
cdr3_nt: TGCAGCGTCGGGACTAGCGGTCAAGAGACCCAGTACTTC
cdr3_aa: CSVGTSGQETQYF

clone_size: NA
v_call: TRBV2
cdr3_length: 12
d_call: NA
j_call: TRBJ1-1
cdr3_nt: TGTGCCAGCCAGGACAGACCCACAGGGGCTTTCTTT
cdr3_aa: CASQDRPTGAFF

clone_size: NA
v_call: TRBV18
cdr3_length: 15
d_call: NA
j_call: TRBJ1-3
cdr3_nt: TGTGCCAGCTCGAGCAGGGCCATCTCTGGAAACACCATATATTTT
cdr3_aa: CASSSRAISGNTIYF

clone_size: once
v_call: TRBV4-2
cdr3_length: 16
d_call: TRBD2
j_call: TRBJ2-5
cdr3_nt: TGTGCCAGCAGCCAAGATCGCTCGGGGGGGCAAGAGACCCAGTACTTC
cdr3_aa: CASSQDRSGGQETQYF